Presented here are 26 T cell receptor beta chains from one specimen sequenced in a study of T cells in localized non-small cell lung cancer. Only in-frame clones appear in the TCRdb table, and some are missing; sequencing was by immunoSEQ multiplex PCR. The sample records approximately 47,000 clones, 86% being singletons. The source was PBMCs, collected before any cancer treatment. These receptors were obtained from a man between 40 and 70 years old with stage II lung adenocarcinoma.

V gene TRBV29-1 combines with J gene TRBJ1-2, with a tentative D call TRBD1 (5 bases). Germline V lookup: CDR1 SQVTM, CDR2 ANQGSEA. The CDR3 has 12 amino acids. V gave up 7 bases and J gave up 7 bases, with 16 bases separating them. CDR3 sequence reads: CSAVSGDSGYTF. CDR3 coding DNA: TGCAGCGCCGTTTCCGGGGACTCTGGCTACACCTTC.

Relative to its sample, this clone is medium-sized. The gene calls are TRBV5-1 and TRBJ2-5; weak D call: TRBD1 (6 bases). Germline loops: CDR1 SGHRS, CDR2 YFSETQ. V was shortened by 4 bases and J by 5 bases, with 24 bases between the two germline ends. The CDR3 spans 17 residues. CDR3 in DNA: TGCGCCAGCAGCCCATTAGGACAGATTGGAGGTCAGGAGACCCAGTACTTC. This codes for CASSPLGQIGGQETQYF.

The CDR3 region is CAASPGLRSYEQYV. The CDR3 DNA sequence: TGTGCCGCCAGTCCGGGACTCCGGTCCTACGAGCAGTACGTC. The chain recombines TRBV10-3 with TRBJ2-7; tentatively, D is TRBD2 (6 bases). The ends were cut back, 11 bases at V and 1 base at J, with 18 bases in the middle. This CDR3 has 14 residues. Germline loops: CDR1 ENHRY, CDR2 SYGVKD.

The chain employs TRBV10-3 and TRBJ2-7, with D unclear. Trimming shortened V by 3 bases and J by 3 bases, and 9 bases separated the two germline ends. This CDR3 has 13 residues. CDR1 and CDR2 (germline): ENHRY, SYGVKD. CDR3 sequence: CAISDGDDYEQYV. The CDR3 coding sequence is TGTGCCATCAGTGATGGCGATGACTACGAGCAGTACGTC.

V is TRBV29-1 and J is TRBJ2-1, with 7 bases lining up with TRBD1. Germline CDR1 is SQVTM and CDR2 is ANQGSEA. Trimming at V came to 6 bases and at J to 0 bases, leaving 5 bases not matched to a gene. This CDR3 is 14 amino acids long. CDR3 coding DNA: TGCAGCGTCTTGACAGGGAGCTCCTACAATGAGCAGTTCTTC. Translation: CSVLTGSSYNEQFF.

The chain employs TRBV29-1 and TRBJ2-5; 7 nucleotides line up with TRBD2. The CDR3 contains 12 residues. Germline V gene sequence: CDR1 SQVTM, CDR2 ANQGSEA. Germline trimming cut 7 bases from V and 4 bases from J; bases unmatched to any gene: 6. Written as DNA, the CDR3 is TGCAGCGGGGGGGGAGCGTCAGAGACCCAGTACTTC. Its translation is CSGGGASETQYF.

The sample holds one count of this clone. This chain links TRBV19 with TRBJ1-2; 9 nucleotides line up with TRBD1. V lost 5 bases and J lost 0; bases outside the gene matches: 7. CDR1 LNHDA and CDR2 SQIVND come from the germline V gene (reference sequence). The CDR3 loop spans 16 amino acids. The CDR3 here is CASSYGTGSSNYGYTF. In DNA form, the CDR3 reads TGTGCCAGTAGTTACGGGACAGGGTCTTCTAACTATGGCTACACCTTC.

This clone came up a few times. The J gene is TRBJ2-2, the V gene TRBV5-6; perhaps TRBD1 as D (6 bases). The V gene's germline CDR1 is SGHDT and CDR2 YYEEEE. Trimming took 6 bases from V and 4 from J, leaving 19 bases between them. The length of the CDR3 is 16 residues. CDR3 residues: CASTPFTGTLTGELFF. The CDR3 nucleotides read TGTGCCAGCACCCCTTTTACAGGGACCCTCACCGGGGAGCTGTTTTTT. The full variable domain, completed using reference TRBV5-6 and TRBJ2-2, is DAGVTQSPTHLIKTRGQQVTLRCSPKSGHDTVSWYQQALGQGPQFIFQYYEEEERQRGNFPDRFSGHQFPNYSSELNVNALLLGDSALYLCASTPFTGTLTGELFFGEGSRLTVL.

The J gene is TRBJ1-2, the V gene TRBV7-2; the D gene is possibly TRBD1 (6 bases). The CDR3 is 14 amino acids. From germline, CDR1 is SGHTA and CDR2 FQGNSA. V lost 5 bases and J 3 bases, leaving 13 bases between the germline ends. The CDR3 nucleotides read TGTGCCAGCAGCCTACAGGGAGGTGACTATGGCTACACCTTC. Its protein product is CASSLQGGDYGYTF.

The chain recombines TRBV6-6 with TRBJ1-1; D gene unclear. Germline CDR1 and CDR2: MNHNY and SVGAGI (reference sequence). The V gene lost 6 bases and the J gene lost 1 base, with 15 bases spanning the gap. The CDR3 is 15 amino acids. This CDR3 reads CASSLTRRGNTEAFF. CDR3 DNA sequence: TGTGCCAGCAGCCTCACCCGCCGCGGGAACACTGAAGCTTTCTTT.

This clone was recorded once. The chain links TRBV30 to TRBJ1-3; TRBD1 might be the D (6 bases). The CDR3 runs 15 residues. The V end lost 2 bases, the J end lost 0 bases, and 11 bases lay between the germline ends. Germline V gene sequence: CDR1 GTSNPN, CDR2 SVGIG (reference sequence). The chain's CDR3 is CAWSLDRFSGNTIYF. Written as DNA, the CDR3 is TGTGCCTGGAGTTTAGACAGGTTCTCTGGAAACACCATATATTTT.

The V call is TRBV5-1, the J call TRBJ1-3, with a tentative D call TRBD1 (6 bases). V was pared by 0 bases and J by 1 base, with 11 bases between. The CDR3 spans 16 residues. Looked up from germline, CDR1 is SGHRS and CDR2 is YFSETQ. The CDR3 here is CASSLGGDNSGNTIYF. The CDR3 DNA reads TGCGCCAGCAGCTTGGGAGGGGACAATTCTGGAAACACCATATATTTT.

The chain combines TRBV11-3 with TRBJ2-1, with 7 bases fitting TRBD1. The germline gives CDR1 SGHNT, CDR2 YENEEA. The CDR3 length is 12 residues. V gave up 8 bases and J gave up 5 bases; unmatched junction bases: 3. The CDR3 DNA reads as TGTGCCAGCGGGGGACAGAACAATGAGCAGTTCTTC. This encodes CASGGQNNEQFF.

This chain joins TRBV19 and TRBJ2-1, with 7 bases aligning to TRBD2. Germline CDR1 reads LNHDA; CDR2 reads SQIVND (reference sequence). The ends lost 10 bases at V and 8 bases at J; junction bases unmatched: 14. The CDR3 is 14 residues long. The CDR3, as DNA: TGTGCCACCCAACGAGCGGGGACCCCCGATGAGCAGTTCTTC. Its protein is CATQRAGTPDEQFF. Full variable domain (remainder filled in from reference TRBV19 and TRBJ2-1): DGGITQSPKYLFRKEGQNVTLSCEQNLNHDAMYWYRQDPGQGLRLIYYSQIVNDFQKGDIAEGYSVSREKKESFPLTVTSAQKNPTAFYLCATQRAGTPDEQFFGPGTRLTVL.

The chain employs TRBV29-1 and TRBJ2-7; tentatively, D is TRBD1 (5 bases). V lost 1 base and J lost 3, with 13 bases in between. CDR1 is SQVTM, CDR2 ANQGSEA, per germline. This CDR3 contains 14 residues. CDR3 in amino acids: CSVEGEGRDYEQYF. DNA of the CDR3: TGCAGCGTTGAAGGGGAAGGCAGGGACTACGAGCAGTACTTC.

V gene TRBV6-1 combines with J gene TRBJ1-6, with TRBD1 as a possible D gene (5 bases). V was shortened by 2 bases and J by 9 bases, with 14 bases between the two germline ends. CDR3 length: 15 amino acids. Germline values: CDR1 MNHNS, CDR2 SASEGT. The CDR3 loop reads CASSESYRGFSPLHF. DNA of the CDR3: TGTGCCAGCAGTGAATCGTACCGGGGGTTTTCACCCCTCCACTTT.

V usage is TRBV2 and J usage is TRBJ1-2; 10 bases line up with TRBD1. Unmatched junction bases numbered 3, after V lost 0 bases and J lost 5 bases. Germline-derived CDR1 and CDR2 are SNHLY and FYNNEI. The CDR3 totals 15 residues. CDR3 nucleotide sequence: TGTGCCAGCAGTGAAGCCCGACAGGGGGCTTATGGCTACACCTTC. This encodes CASSEARQGAYGYTF.

The chain has TRBV5-6 and TRBJ2-1; D could derive from TRBD1 or TRBD2 (6 bases each). This CDR3 is built from 16 residues. Trimming pared 4 bases from V and 6 bases from J, leaving 20 bases between. The germline CDR1 and CDR2 sequences are SGHDT and YYEEEE. The CDR3 reads CASSDDGGALGNEQFF. The CDR3 nucleotides are TGTGCCAGCAGCGATGACGGGGGCGCCTTGGGCAATGAGCAGTTCTTC.

J is TRBJ2-1 and V is TRBV6-1, with 9 bases that match TRBD2. V shed 7 bases and J 5 bases; nucleotides not matched to a gene: 6. From germline, CDR1 is MNHNS and CDR2 SASEGT. CDR3 length: 14 residues. The CDR3 DNA reads TGTGCCAGCAAGGGCGGGACTAGCAACAATGAGCAGTTCTTC. Encoded protein: CASKGGTSNNEQFF.

This chain links TRBV7-8 with TRBJ2-7, with D tentatively TRBD1 (5 bases). The germline gives CDR1 SGHVS, CDR2 FQNEAQ. The CDR3 sequence is 15 residues long. Trimming removed 6 bases from V and 2 bases from J, with 17 bases in between. DNA for the CDR3: TGTGCCAGCAGTTCAGACCCAACAGGAACCTACGAGCAGTACTTC. Protein product: CASSSDPTGTYEQYF.

In its sample, this clone was seen a few times. The rearrangement links TRBV10-3 to TRBJ1-2; D call uncertain. The V gene lost 10 bases and the J gene lost 6 bases, with 18 bases spanning the gap. This CDR3 region has 13 residues. Germline CDR1 and CDR2: ENHRY and SYGVKD. CDR3 DNA: TGTGCCACCGCTGCCTCGGGGAAGGATGGCTACACCTTC. This encodes CATAASGKDGYTF.

V usage is TRBV19 and J usage is TRBJ1-2; D gene ambiguous. This CDR3 spans 14 amino acids. The germline CDR1 and CDR2 sequences are LNHDA and SQIVND (reference sequence). V lost 4 bases and J lost 5, with 14 bases in between. In DNA form, the CDR3 reads TGTGCCAGTAGTAAGGACCGAAACTCTTATGGCTACACCTTC. It encodes CASSKDRNSYGYTF.

The rearrangement joins TRBV5-4 to TRBJ1-2, with TRBD1 matching over 11 bases. There are 14 residues in the CDR3. Germline CDR1 and CDR2: SGHNT and YYREEE (reference sequence). Losses at the gene ends were 1 base for V and 10 bases for J; bases not matched to a gene: 6. For the CDR3, the DNA is TGTGCCAGCAGCTTGTTTGGGACAGGGGGGTACTACACCTTC. This sequence encodes CASSLFGTGGYYTF.

The chain joins TRBV7-9 to TRBJ1-3; TRBD1 agrees at 7 bases. The CDR3 has 18 residues. In germline, CDR1 is SEHNR, CDR2 FQNEAQ (reference sequence). Trimming removed 4 bases from V and 0 bases from J; junction bases left unmatched: 12. The CDR3 spells CASSSYTGEESSGNTIYF. DNA for the CDR3: TGTGCCAGCAGCTCATATACAGGGGAAGAGAGCTCTGGAAACACCATATATTTT. Supplemented by reference TRBV7-9 and TRBJ1-3, the full variable domain reads DTGVSQNPRHKITKRGQNVTFRCDPISEHNRLYWYRQTLGQGPEFLTYFQNEAQLEKSRLLSDRFSAERPKGSFSTLEIQRTEQGDSAMYLCASSSYTGEESSGNTIYFGEGSWLTVV.

This clone occurred once. The junction differs from germline at one of its ends, possibly a read error. The rearrangement joins TRBV4-1 to TRBJ2-2; TRBD2 is a possible D gene (5 bases). The CDR3 has 16 amino acids. Germline CDR1 MGHRA, CDR2 YSYEKL. The CDR3 sequence: CASSHPRTTNTGEMFF. CDR3 sequence (DNA): TGCGCCAGCAGCCATCCACGAACGACGAACACCGGGGAGATGTTTTTT.

This rearrangement joins TRBV30 to TRBJ2-2, with D perhaps TRBD1 (5 bases). This CDR3 spans 17 amino acids. CDR1 and CDR2 from the germline V gene are GTSNPN and SVGIG (reference sequence). The V and J ends lost 5 bases and 4 bases respectively, with 23 bases between them. Here the CDR3 DNA reads TGTGCCTGGGGTATGTTTGTGACAGCCCAGGGCACCGGGGAGCTGTTTTTT. Translation gives CAWGMFVTAQGTGELFF.